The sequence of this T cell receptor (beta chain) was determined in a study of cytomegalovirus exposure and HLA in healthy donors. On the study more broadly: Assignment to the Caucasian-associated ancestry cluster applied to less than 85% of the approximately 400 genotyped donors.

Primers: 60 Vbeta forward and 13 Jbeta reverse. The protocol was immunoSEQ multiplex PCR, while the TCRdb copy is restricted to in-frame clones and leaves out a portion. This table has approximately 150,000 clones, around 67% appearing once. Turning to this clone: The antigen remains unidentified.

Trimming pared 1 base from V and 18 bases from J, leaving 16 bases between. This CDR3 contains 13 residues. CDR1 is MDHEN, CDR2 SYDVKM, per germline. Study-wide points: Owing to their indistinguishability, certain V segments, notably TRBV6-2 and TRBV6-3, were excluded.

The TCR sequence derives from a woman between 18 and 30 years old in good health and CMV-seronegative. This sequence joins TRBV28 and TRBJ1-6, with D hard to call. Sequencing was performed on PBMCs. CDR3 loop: CASSLFRHGIGHF. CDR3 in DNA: TGTGCCAGCAGTTTATTCAGGCACGGCATCGGCCACTTT.